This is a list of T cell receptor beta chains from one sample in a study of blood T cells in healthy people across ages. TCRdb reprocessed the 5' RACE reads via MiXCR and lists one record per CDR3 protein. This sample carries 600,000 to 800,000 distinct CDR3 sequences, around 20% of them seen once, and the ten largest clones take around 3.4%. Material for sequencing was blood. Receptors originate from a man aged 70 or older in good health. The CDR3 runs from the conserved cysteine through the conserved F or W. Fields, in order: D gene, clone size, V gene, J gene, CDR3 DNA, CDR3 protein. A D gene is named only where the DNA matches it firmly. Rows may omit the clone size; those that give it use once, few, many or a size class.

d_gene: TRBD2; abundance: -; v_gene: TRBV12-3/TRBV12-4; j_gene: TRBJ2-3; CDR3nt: TGTGCCAGCAACCCCAGCGGGAGCGTGCTTACGCAGTATTTT; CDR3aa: CASNPSGSVLTQYF
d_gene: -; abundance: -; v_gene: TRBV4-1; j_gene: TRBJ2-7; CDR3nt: TGCGCCAGCAGCCAAGATCGGTTCTCTACAGTGTCCTACGGGCAGTACTTC; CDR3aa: CASSQDRFSTVSYGQYF
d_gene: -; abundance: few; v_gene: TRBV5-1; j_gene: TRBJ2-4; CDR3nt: TGCGCCAGCAGCTCCGGACCGGCAGGCATTCAGTACTTC; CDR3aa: CASSSGPAGIQYF
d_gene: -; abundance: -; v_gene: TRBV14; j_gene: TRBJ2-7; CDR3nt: TGTGCCAGCAGCCTCAAGCGGGCAACCTACGAGCAGTACTTC; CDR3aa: CASSLKRATYEQYF
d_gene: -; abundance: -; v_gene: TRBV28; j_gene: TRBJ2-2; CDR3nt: TGTGCCAGCACTTGGGGGACGACGAACGCCGGGGAGCTGTTTTTT; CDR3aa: CASTWGTTNAGELFF
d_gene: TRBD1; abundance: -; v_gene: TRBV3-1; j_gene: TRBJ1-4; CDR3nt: TGTGCCAGCAGCCAGGGGACAGGGGTTAATGAAAAACTGTTTTTT; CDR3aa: CASSQGTGVNEKLFF
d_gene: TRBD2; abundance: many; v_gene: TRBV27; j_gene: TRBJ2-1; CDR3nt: TGTGCCAGCAGTTCTAGCGGGAGGGCCGGGGAGCAGTTCTTC; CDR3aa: CASSSSGRAGEQFF
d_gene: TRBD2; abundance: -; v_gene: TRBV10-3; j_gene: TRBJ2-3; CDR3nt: TGTGCCATCAGTGCCTCGCAGGGGACGGGAGGGACAGATACGCAGTATTTT; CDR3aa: CAISASQGTGGTDTQYF
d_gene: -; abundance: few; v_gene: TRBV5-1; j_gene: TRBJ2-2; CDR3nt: TGCGCCAGCAGCTTGTATGAATCCGCGAACACCGGGGAGCTGTTTTTT; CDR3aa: CASSLYESANTGELFF
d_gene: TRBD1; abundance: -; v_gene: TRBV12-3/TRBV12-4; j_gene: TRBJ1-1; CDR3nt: TGTGCCAGCAGTTTGGGACAGGGGCGCATGAACACTGAAGCTTTCTTT; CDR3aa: CASSLGQGRMNTEAFF
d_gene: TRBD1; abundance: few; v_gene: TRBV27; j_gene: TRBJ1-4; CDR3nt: TGTGCCAGCAGTTTATCGTGGCAGGGGGCAAGTGAAAAACTGTTTTTT; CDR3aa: CASSLSWQGASEKLFF
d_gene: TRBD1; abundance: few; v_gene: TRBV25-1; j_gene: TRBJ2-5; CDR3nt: TGTGCCAGCAGTGACGGACAGGGTAGGACTAAGATCGCACGAGAGACCCAGTACTTC; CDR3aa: CASSDGQGRTKIARETQYF
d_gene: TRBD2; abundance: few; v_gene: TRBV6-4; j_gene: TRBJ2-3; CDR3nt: TGTGCCAGCAGGATGGCGGGAGGGTCAAATACGCAGTATTTT; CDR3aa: CASRMAGGSNTQYF
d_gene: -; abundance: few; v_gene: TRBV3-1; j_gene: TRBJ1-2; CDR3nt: TGTGCCAGCAGCCAAGATCTGGGTGGCCTCTATGGCTACACCTTC; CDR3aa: CASSQDLGGLYGYTF
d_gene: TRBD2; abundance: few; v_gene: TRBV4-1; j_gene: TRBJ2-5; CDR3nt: TGCGCCAGCAGCCAAGATCTAGCGGGAGGATTCCAAGAGACCCAGTACTTC; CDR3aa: CASSQDLAGGFQETQYF
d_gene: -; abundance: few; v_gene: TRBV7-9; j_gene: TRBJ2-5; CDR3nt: -; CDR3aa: CASSSGLGEIETQYF
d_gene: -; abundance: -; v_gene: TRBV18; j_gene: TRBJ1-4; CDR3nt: TGTGCCAGCTCACCTACTCGGGACCCGAATGAAAAACTGTTTTTT; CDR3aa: CASSPTRDPNEKLFF
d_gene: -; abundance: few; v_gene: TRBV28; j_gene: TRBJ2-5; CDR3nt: TGTGCCAGCAGTTTTGGTTTGGGGGGGGCGCAGGGGACCCAGTACTTC; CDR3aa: CASSFGLGGAQGTQYF
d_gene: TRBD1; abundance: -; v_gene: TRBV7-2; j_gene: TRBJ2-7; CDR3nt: TGTGCCAGCAGCTTTGACAGGGACGTTAGCTCCTGCGAGCAGTACTTC; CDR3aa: CASSFDRDVSSCEQYF
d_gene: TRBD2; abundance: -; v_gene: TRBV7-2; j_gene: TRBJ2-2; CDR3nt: TGTGCCGGCAGCGCTAGCGGGGAGAGGACCGGGGAGCTGTTTTTT; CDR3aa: CAGSASGERTGELFF
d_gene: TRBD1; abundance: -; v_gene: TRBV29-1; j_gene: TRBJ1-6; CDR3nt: TGCAGCGTTAGACCGGGACAGGGGAATTCACCCCTCCACTTT; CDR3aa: CSVRPGQGNSPLHF
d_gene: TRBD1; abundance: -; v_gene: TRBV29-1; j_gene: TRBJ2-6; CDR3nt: TGCAGCGTTGGGACAGGGGGCTCTGGGGCCAACGTCCTGACTTTC; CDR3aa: CSVGTGGSGANVLTF
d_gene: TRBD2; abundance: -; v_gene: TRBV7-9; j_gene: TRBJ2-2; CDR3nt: TGTGCCAGCAGCTCCGTAGCGGGGGAGAGCACCGGGGAGCTGTTTTTT; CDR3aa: CASSSVAGESTGELFF
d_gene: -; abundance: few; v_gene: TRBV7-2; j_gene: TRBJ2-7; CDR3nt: TGTGCCAGCAGCCGGGGTCGAGGGGTGTACTCCTACGAGCAGTACTTC; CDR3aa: CASSRGRGVYSYEQYF
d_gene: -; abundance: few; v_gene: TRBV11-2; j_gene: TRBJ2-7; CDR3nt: TGTGCCAGCAGCATCCGACACCCAGGGGACCAGTACTTC; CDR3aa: CASSIRHPGDQYF
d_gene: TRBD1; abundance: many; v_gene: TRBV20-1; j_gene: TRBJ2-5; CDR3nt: TGCAGTGCTAGAACGCCGGGACAGGAGAGAAAAGAGACCCAGTACTTC; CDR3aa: CSARTPGQERKETQYF
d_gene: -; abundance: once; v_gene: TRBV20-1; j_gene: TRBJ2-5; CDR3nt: TGCAGTGCTAAATGGGCAGGGAAAGAGACCCAGTACTTC; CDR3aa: CSAKWAGKETQYF
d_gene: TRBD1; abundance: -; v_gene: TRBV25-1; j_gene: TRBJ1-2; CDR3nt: TGTGCCAGCTCCAGGGGGGATTTGGGGTATGGCTACACCTTC; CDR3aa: CASSRGDLGYGYTF
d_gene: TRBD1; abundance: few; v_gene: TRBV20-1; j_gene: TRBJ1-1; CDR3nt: TGCAGTGCTGAAGGAACAGGGGGCCGCCGGAACACTGAAGCTTTCTTT; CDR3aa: CSAEGTGGRRNTEAFF
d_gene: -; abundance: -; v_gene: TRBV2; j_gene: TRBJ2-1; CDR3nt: TGTGCCAGCAGTGCCTCCTTACGGGGGTTGGGCTACAATGAGCAGTTCTTC; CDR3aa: CASSASLRGLGYNEQFF
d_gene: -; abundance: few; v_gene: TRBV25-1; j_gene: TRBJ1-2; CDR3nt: TGTGCCAGCAGTGAATCGATCAGGGGTGTGTATGGCTACACCTTC; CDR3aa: CASSESIRGVYGYTF
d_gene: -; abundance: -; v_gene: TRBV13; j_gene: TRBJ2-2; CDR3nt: TGTGCCAGCAGCTTCCGGGCCGGCGGGGAGCTGTTTTTT; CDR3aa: CASSFRAGGELFF